The sequence of this TCR beta chain was determined in a study of cytomegalovirus exposure and HLA in healthy donors. Notes on this clone: Its antigen is not known.

This PCR relied on a set of 60 Vbeta primers and 13 Jbeta primers. Clones were sequenced by immunoSEQ multiplex PCR, and TCRdb holds only the in-frame ones, with some missing. The table lists about 25,000 clones. Study observations and caveats: The authors judged a highly shared variant cluster likely a sequencing artifact. Researchers reported that a few CMV-associated chains were confirmed in vitro as CMV antigen-specific.

Germline V lookup: CDR1 SNHLY, CDR2 FYNNEI. J lost 1 base, V lost 1 base, and 3 bases had no gene match. The CDR3 spans 15 residues. The sequencing sample was made of PBMCs. The receptor's source is a male donor in good health and CMV-seropositive. V is TRBV2 and J is TRBJ1-1; 7 nucleotides agree with TRBD1. The CDR3 coding sequence is TGTGCCAGCAGTGAAGTGGGACAGACGAACACTGAAGCTTTCTTT. It codes for CASSEVGQTNTEAFF.